This T cell receptor beta chain appears in the sequencing data of a study of control samples from healthy donors and cancer patients (dated by TCRdb to 2020 to 2021). This clone was found a few times. Its antigen target is currently unknown. Base qualities were left out, and no much larger clone turns up one base away. The method behind the library was the immunoSEQ multiplex PCR assay. Drawn from immuneACCESS, this table holds only the in-frame rearrangements with V and J called that TCRdb kept. Clones are partly lost; checked studies trace under half to an unresolved V gene and leave the rest unexplained. The sample records roughly 92,000 clones, about 86% of which are singletons. Of the sample, roughly 1.3% is held by the ten largest clones. Including the terminal cysteine and phenylalanine, the CDR3 comprises 16 residues. Only the CDR3 DNA is retained, 48 bases long and in frame from the first base. In the germline V gene, CDR1 corresponds to SGHRS and CDR2 to YFSETQ. Trimmed from V: 5 bases; trimmed from J: 4 bases; junction bases lacking a gene match: 9.

Sequencing was done on a sample of blood. The chain couples TRBV5-1 to TRBJ2-4; 10 of the junction bases match TRBD1. This clonotype was sampled from a woman aged 45 to 65 in good health. CDR3 loop: CASSPGQGERKNIQYF. The sequenced DNA: TGCGCCAGCAGTCCCGGACAGGGGGAGAGAAAAAACATTCAGTACTTC.